The TCR beta chain under discussion was sequenced for a study of Ad26.COV2.S vaccination and SARS-CoV-2 variants. Turning to the study itself: Recipients of Ad26.COV2.S got it intramuscularly, once or twice 56 days apart.

The CDR3 consists of 14 residues. Per germline, CDR1 LNHDA and CDR2 SQIVND (reference sequence). V lost 3 bases to trimming and J lost 0 bases, with 6 bases between them. Sequencing used immunoSEQ multiplex PCR; TCRdb keeps in-frame clones, though not all of them. Of about 350,000 clones in the sample, about 89% were seen once. Notes on this clone: The antigen is not known. Other DNA sequences in this sample translate to the same CDR3.

Study-wide points: CD8+ and CD4+ T cells specific for spike reportedly responded with substantial breadth after vaccination.

Treatment in this sample: roughly 18 received Ad26.COV2.S at low or high dose, single or two shots; about 5 received placebo; per-sample allocation not given. After the first vaccine or placebo injection, samples were drawn on day 63. Spike of the Wuhan-strain SARS-CoV-2 was expressed by an Ad26 vector, which formed the vaccine. This TCR was sampled from a person between 18 and 65 years old who received the Ad26.COV2.S COVID-19 vaccine or a placebo. This specimen consisted of peripheral blood, obtained in a trial of Ad26.COV2.S vaccine versus placebo. The V gene is TRBV19, the J gene TRBJ1-5, with a possible D match to TRBD1 (5 bases). The CDR3 DNA reads TGTGCCAGTAGTATGGGGGGTAGCAATCAGCCCCAGCATTTT. Translation gives CASSMGGSNQPQHF.